The next 31 T cell receptor beta chains were all read from a single sample in a study of control samples from healthy donors and cancer patients. The repertoire was sequenced with immunoSEQ multiplex PCR; TCRdb's copy has only in-frame clones and lacks some. This sample has around 110,000 clones, with over 90% found just once. The sample taken for sequencing was blood. These receptors came from a man aged 25-45 years in good health.

This chain links TRBV4-1 with TRBJ2-5; a weak D match, TRBD2 (9 bases). The V end was cut by 4 bases, the J end by 4 bases, with 25 bases between. In germline, CDR1 is MGHRA, CDR2 YSYEKL. This CDR3 comprises 18 residues. CDR3 nucleotides: TGCGCCAGCAGCCCGACAGGGGCGGGGGGGGCAGGGACAGAGACCCAGTACTTC. Its protein is CASSPTGAGGAGTETQYF.

The rearrangement uses TRBV2 and TRBJ2-6, with no clear D. The length of the CDR3 is 16 residues. The V and J ends lost 5 bases and 1 base respectively, with 12 bases between them. The germline V gene has CDR1 SNHLY and CDR2 FYNNEI. CDR3 protein: CASSTLQTSGANVLTF. The CDR3 DNA reads as TGTGCCAGCAGTACCTTACAGACATCTGGGGCCAACGTCCTGACTTTC.

V is TRBV5-4 and J is TRBJ2-1; 7 nucleotides agree with TRBD2. The CDR3 runs to 15 residues. Unmatched junction bases numbered 3, after V lost 0 bases and J lost 3 bases. CDR1 and CDR2 from the germline V gene are SGHNT and YYREEE (reference sequence). The CDR3 DNA reads TGTGCCAGCAGCTTGGCCAGCGGGGACTACAATGAGCAGTTCTTC. Translated: CASSLASGDYNEQFF.

The chain recombines TRBV20-1 with TRBJ2-1; D is ambiguous. Germline V lookup: CDR1 DFQATT, CDR2 SNEGSKA (reference sequence). The CDR3 consists of 13 residues. Trimming removed 3 bases from V and 6 bases from J, with 12 bases in between. DNA of the CDR3: TGCAGTGCTAGTGGTCAATACACCAATGAGCAGTTCTTC. Encoded protein: CSASGQYTNEQFF.

Only a few counts were recorded for this clone. This chain uses TRBV10-2 with TRBJ2-1, with 12 bases fitting TRBD2. V gave up 8 bases and J gave up 12 bases; unmatched junction bases: 11. CDR3 length equals 14 residues. Germline CDR1 reads WSHSY; CDR2 reads SAAADI. The CDR3 DNA reads as TGCGCCAGCCTTTGGCTAGCGGGGGGGCCCCGGCAGTTCTTC. Amino acid sequence: CASLWLAGGPRQFF.

The chain employs TRBV4-1 and TRBJ2-7, with D maybe TRBD1 (6 bases). The CDR3 has 15 residues. Germline CDR1 reads MGHRA; CDR2 reads YSYEKL. The V end was cut by 1 base, the J end by 2 bases, with 12 bases between. CDR3 in DNA: TGCGCCAGCAGCCAAGTCACAGGGCCGACCTACGAGCAGTACTTC. Its protein product is CASSQVTGPTYEQYF.

This clone was counted a single time. V gene TRBV27 combines with J gene TRBJ1-4; a possible D gene is TRBD1 (5 bases). The CDR3 spans 13 residues. The germline V gene has CDR1 MNHEY and CDR2 SMNVEV (reference sequence). V was pared by 3 bases and J by 7 bases, with 9 bases between. The CDR3 protein is CASSLRGSEKLFF. For the CDR3, the DNA is TGTGCCAGCAGTTTGAGGGGAAGTGAAAAACTGTTTTTT.

This chain joins TRBV6-4 and TRBJ2-7; TRBD1 matches 11 bases. There are 15 residues in the CDR3. The J segment lost 5 bases and the V segment lost 2 bases, leaving 5 bases of the junction unmatched. In germline, CDR1 is MRHNA, CDR2 SNTAGT. The CDR3: CASSDPGQGVHEQYF. The CDR3 bases are TGTGCCAGCAGTGACCCGGGACAGGGGGTCCACGAGCAGTACTTC.

This rearrangement joins TRBV21-1 to TRBJ2-7; no DNA check was done on the table's D call, TRBD1. TRBV21-1 is a listed pseudogene. The CDR3 contains 18 residues. DNA of the CDR3: TGTGCCAGCAGCTCCCAGGAGGGGAACAGGGGCGGTGGTGACGAGCAGTACGTC. The encoded protein is CASSSQEGNRGGGDEQYV.

The chain is built from TRBV5-5 and TRBJ2-7; 8 positions agree with TRBD2. Germline CDR1 and CDR2: SGHKS and YYEKEE (reference sequence). V shed 4 bases, J shed 2 bases, and the junction held 8 bases outside the gene matches. CDR3 length equals 15 residues. The CDR3 sequence: CASSGRSGAAYEQYF. CDR3 DNA: TGTGCCAGCAGCGGGCGTAGCGGGGCCGCCTACGAGCAGTACTTC.

V and J are TRBV11-2 and TRBJ1-1, with D tentatively TRBD1 (6 bases). Trimming removed 5 bases at V and 4 bases at J, with 11 bases between. This CDR3 contains 13 residues. The germline V gene encodes CDR1 SGHAT and CDR2 FQNNGV. The CDR3 nucleotides are TGTGCCAGCAGCCAAGGGGGGTCCACTGAAGCTTTCTTT. Encoded protein: CASSQGGSTEAFF.

This chain joins TRBV27 and TRBJ1-3; possibly TRBD1 for D (5 bases). Germline V CDR1 and CDR2: MNHEY, SMNVEV (reference sequence). V was cut by 0 bases and J by 2 bases, with 11 bases left in between. This CDR3 contains 16 residues. CDR3 nucleotide sequence: TGTGCCAGCAGTTTATCGTTGCGGGGACCTGGAAACACCATATATTTT. Translated: CASSLSLRGPGNTIYF.

V usage is TRBV7-2 and J usage is TRBJ2-6; unclear D gene. Germline assignment: CDR1 SGHTA and CDR2 FQGNSA. The CDR3 is 11 residues long. The V and J ends lost 4 bases and 13 bases respectively, with 8 bases between them. The DNA of the CDR3 is TGTGCCAGCAGCTCCCCGCGGGTCCTGACTTTC. This encodes CASSSPRVLTF.

The rearrangement joins TRBV2 to TRBJ1-1; 12 bases align to TRBD1. Germline CDR1 and CDR2: SNHLY and FYNNEI. The V segment lost 8 bases and the J segment 6 bases; nucleotides outside the gene matches: 4. The CDR3 extends over 13 amino acids. CDR3 in amino acids: CASQGQGASEAFF. The CDR3 nucleotides read TGTGCCAGCCAGGGACAGGGGGCATCTGAAGCTTTCTTT.

V is TRBV5-1 and J is TRBJ2-7; D tentatively fits TRBD1 or TRBD2 (6 bases each). V shed 4 bases and J shed 3 bases, with 20 bases lying between them. Germline assignment: CDR1 SGHRS and CDR2 YFSETQ. The CDR3 is 16 residues long. CDR3 DNA: TGCGCCAGCAGCATAGCAGGAGGGGGGCAAGGCTACGAGCAGTACTTC. It yields the protein CASSIAGGGQGYEQYF.

The chain has TRBV7-8 and TRBJ1-1, with D tentatively TRBD1 (5 bases). Germline V lookup: CDR1 SGHVS, CDR2 FQNEAQ. The CDR3 consists of 15 residues. Trimming left V 5 bases short and J 1 base short, with 14 bases between. The CDR3 DNA is TGTGCCAGCAGCCAGAGGGACCATACGAACACTGAAGCTTTCTTT. The encoded protein is CASSQRDHTNTEAFF. The full variable domain, completed using reference TRBV7-8 and TRBJ1-1, is GAGVSQSPRYKVAKRGQDVALRCDPISGHVSLFWYQQALGQGPEFLTYFQNEAQLDKSGLPSDRFFAERPEGSVSTLKIQRTQQEDSAVYLCASSQRDHTNTEAFFGQGTRLTVV.

V gene TRBV3-1 (or the pseudogene TRBV3-2) combines with J gene TRBJ2-1; 9 bases align to TRBD2. From germline, CDR1 is LGHDT and CDR2 YNNKEL (reference sequence). CDR3 length equals 16 residues. The V and J ends lost 3 bases and 2 bases, in that order; junction bases with no gene match: 5. The CDR3, as DNA: TGTGCCAGCAGCCATGATGCTAGCGGGGCCTACAATGAGCAGTTCTTC. Its translation: CASSHDASGAYNEQFF.

The V and J genes are TRBV19 and TRBJ1-4; D remains ambiguous. The V gene's germline CDR1 is LNHDA and CDR2 SQIVND (reference sequence). The CDR3 has 14 amino acids. The V gene lost 5 bases and the J gene lost 7 bases, with 14 bases spanning the gap. The CDR3 loop is CASSSVVRSEKLFF. The CDR3 region has the DNA TGTGCCAGTAGTTCAGTAGTCAGGAGTGAAAAACTGTTTTTT.

This chain's CDR3 is CASSGRDRSHPSLEKLFF. For the CDR3, the DNA is TGTGCCAGCAGTGGCCGGGACAGATCTCACCCCAGCCTTGAAAAACTGTTTTTT. This sequence joins TRBV6-1 and TRBJ1-4, with 7 bases that match TRBD1. The CDR3 has 18 residues. The junction had 18 bases not matched to a gene; V was cut back by 4 bases and J by 7 bases. Germline V gives CDR1 MNHNS, CDR2 SASEGT.

The rearrangement joins TRBV5-1 to TRBJ2-5; D gene uncertain. The CDR3 is 13 amino acids. The germline CDR1 and CDR2 sequences are SGHRS and YFSETQ. The V gene lost 0 bases and the J gene lost 4 bases, with 7 bases spanning the gap. The CDR3 DNA sequence: TGCGCCAGCAGCTTGGGGAACGGAGAGACCCAGTACTTC. Its protein product is CASSLGNGETQYF.

The CDR3 DNA reads TGTGCCAGCCCTCCGGGGGCTAACTATGGCTACACCTTC. It specifies CASPPGANYGYTF. The chain couples TRBV2 to TRBJ1-2; weak D call: TRBD1 (5 bases). The CDR3 is 13 residues long. Trimming stripped 8 bases from V and 0 bases from J, with 10 bases between. CDR1 SNHLY and CDR2 FYNNEI come from the germline V gene.

The chain links TRBV7-3 to TRBJ2-7; D uncertain. Germline lookup yields CDR1 SGHTA and CDR2 FQGTGA. V was shortened by 5 bases and J by 1 base, with 12 bases between the two germline ends. The CDR3 extends over 14 amino acids. The CDR3 coding sequence is TGTGCCAGCAGCCCCCTTCCTCCATCCTACGAGCAGTACTTC. This codes for CASSPLPPSYEQYF.

This clone was counted once. The chain combines TRBV27 with TRBJ1-4, with D possibly matching TRBD1 (5 bases). Trimming shortened V by 5 bases and J by 8 bases, and 18 bases separated the two germline ends. CDR1 is MNHEY and CDR2 is SMNVEV in the germline V gene (reference sequence). CDR3 length equals 15 residues. In DNA, the CDR3 is TGTGCCAGCAGTGATGCAACAGGTCCTTCCGAAAAACTGTTTTTT. Translating it yields CASSDATGPSEKLFF.

The chain combines TRBV24-1 with TRBJ1-2, with D hard to call. The CDR3 is made up of 15 amino acids. Trimming shortened V by 3 bases and J by 2 bases, and 12 bases separated the two germline ends. CDR1 and CDR2 from the germline V gene are KGHDR and SFDVKD. The CDR3 sequence is CATSDATGTNYGYTF. The CDR3, as DNA: TGTGCCACCAGTGATGCGACGGGCACCAACTATGGCTACACCTTC.

The chain links TRBV18 to TRBJ1-2; D gene uncertain. Trimming cost V 1 base and J 8 bases, with 8 bases left between them. The CDR3 loop spans 12 amino acids. CDR1 and CDR2 (germline): KGHSH, LQKENI. CDR3 in amino acids: CASSPRGEGYTF. The CDR3 bases are TGTGCCAGCTCACCACGAGGAGAAGGCTACACCTTC.

The V and J genes are TRBV9 and TRBJ2-3, with a weak D call TRBD1 (6 bases). The V and J ends lost 3 bases and 1 base respectively, with 9 bases between them. This CDR3 contains 14 residues. CDR1 and CDR2 (germline): SGDLS, YYNGEE. Written as DNA, the CDR3 is TGTGCCAGCAGCGAACAGGGCCGCACAGATACGCAGTATTTT. It specifies CASSEQGRTDTQYF.

The chain is built from TRBV3-1 (or the pseudogene TRBV3-2) and TRBJ1-2; D is undetermined. The V end was cut by 2 bases, the J end by 5 bases, with 12 bases between. The CDR3 extends over 14 amino acids. Germline CDR1 is LGHDT and CDR2 is YNNKEL (reference sequence). Here the CDR3 reads CASSQLGLRYGYTF. For the CDR3, the DNA is TGTGCCAGCAGCCAACTCGGACTCAGATATGGCTACACCTTC.

The J gene is TRBJ2-7, the V gene TRBV5-1; D perhaps matches TRBD2 (5 bases). The CDR3 has 14 amino acids. Trimming left V 4 bases short and J 1 base short, with 12 bases between. In germline, CDR1 is SGHRS, CDR2 YFSETQ. For the CDR3, the DNA is TGCGCCAGCAGCCCAAGCGGATCTTCCTACGAGCAGTACTTC. Amino acid sequence: CASSPSGSSYEQYF.

The rearrangement links TRBV24-1 to TRBJ2-7; D unclear. This CDR3 region has 14 residues. Looked up from germline, CDR1 is KGHDR and CDR2 is SFDVKD. V lost 0 bases and J lost 2, with 7 bases in between. CDR3 amino acids: CATSDLHGPYEQYV. As DNA, the CDR3 is TGTGCCACCAGTGATTTGCACGGACCCTACGAGCAGTACGTC.

The chain couples TRBV6-5 to TRBJ2-3; a weak D match, TRBD1 (5 bases). From germline, CDR1 is MNHEY and CDR2 SVGAGI. Trimming left V 8 bases short and J 2 bases short, with 14 bases between. The CDR3 sequence is 14 residues long. CDR3 sequence reads: CASLRDSPTDTQYF. Here the CDR3 DNA reads TGTGCCAGCCTCCGAGACAGCCCCACAGATACGCAGTATTTT.

This clone has a single count. This chain connects TRBV10-1 to TRBJ1-1; maybe TRBD1 (5 bases). Germline V lookup: CDR1 WNHNN, CDR2 SYGVQD (reference sequence). The ends were cut back, 2 bases at V and 4 bases at J, with 17 bases in the middle. This CDR3 has 16 residues. The CDR3 loop reads CASSEGTAWGVTEAFF. The DNA for the CDR3 is TGCGCCAGCAGTGAGGGGACCGCTTGGGGGGTCACTGAAGCTTTCTTT.